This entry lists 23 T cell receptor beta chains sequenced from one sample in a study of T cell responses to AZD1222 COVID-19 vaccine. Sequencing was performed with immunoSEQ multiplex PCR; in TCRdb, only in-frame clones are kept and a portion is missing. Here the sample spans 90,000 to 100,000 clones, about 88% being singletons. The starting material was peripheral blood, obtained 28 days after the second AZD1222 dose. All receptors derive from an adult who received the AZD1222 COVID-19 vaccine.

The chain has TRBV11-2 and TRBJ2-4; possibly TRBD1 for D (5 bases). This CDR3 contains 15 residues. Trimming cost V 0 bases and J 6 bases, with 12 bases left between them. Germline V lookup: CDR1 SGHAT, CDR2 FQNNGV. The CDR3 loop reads CASSLDWVRVNIQYF. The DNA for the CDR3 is TGTGCCAGCAGCTTAGATTGGGTCAGGGTAAACATTCAGTACTTC.

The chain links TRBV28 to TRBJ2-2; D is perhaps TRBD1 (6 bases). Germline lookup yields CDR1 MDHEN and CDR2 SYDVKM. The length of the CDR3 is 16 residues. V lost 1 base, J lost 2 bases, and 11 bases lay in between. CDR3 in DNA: TGTGCCAGCAGTTTATACGGCAGGGGAAACACCGGGGAGCTGTTTTTT. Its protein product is CASSLYGRGNTGELFF.

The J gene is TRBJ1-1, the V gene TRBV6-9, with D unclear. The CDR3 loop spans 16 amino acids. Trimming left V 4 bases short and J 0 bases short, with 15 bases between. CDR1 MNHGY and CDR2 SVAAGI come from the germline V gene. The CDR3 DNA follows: TGTGCCAGCAGTTGTTTGAGGAGATTGATGAACACTGAAGCTTTCTTT. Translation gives CASSCLRRLMNTEAFF.

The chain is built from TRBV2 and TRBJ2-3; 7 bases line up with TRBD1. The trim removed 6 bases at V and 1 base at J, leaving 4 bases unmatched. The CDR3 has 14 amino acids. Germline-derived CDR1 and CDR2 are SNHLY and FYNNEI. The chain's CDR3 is CASSPTGGTDTQYF. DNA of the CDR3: TGTGCCAGCAGCCCAACAGGGGGCACAGATACGCAGTATTTT.

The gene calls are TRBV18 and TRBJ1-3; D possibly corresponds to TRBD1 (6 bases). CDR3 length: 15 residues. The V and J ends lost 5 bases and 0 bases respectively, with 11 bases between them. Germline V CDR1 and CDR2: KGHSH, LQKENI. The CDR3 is CASSWDTSSGNTIYF. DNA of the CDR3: TGTGCCAGCTCATGGGACACAAGCTCTGGAAACACCATATATTTT. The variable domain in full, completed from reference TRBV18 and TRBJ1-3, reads NAGVMQNPRHLVRRRGQEARLRCSPMKGHSHVYWYRQLPEEGLKFMVYLQKENIIDESGMPKERFSAEFPKEGPSILRIQQVVRGDSAAYFCASSWDTSSGNTIYFGEGSWLTVV.

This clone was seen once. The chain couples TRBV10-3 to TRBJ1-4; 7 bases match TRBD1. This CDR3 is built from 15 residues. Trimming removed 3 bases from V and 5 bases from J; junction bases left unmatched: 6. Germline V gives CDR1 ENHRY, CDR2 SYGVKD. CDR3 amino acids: CAISDPTGMNEKLFF. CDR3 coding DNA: TGTGCCATCAGTGACCCGACAGGGATGAATGAAAAACTGTTTTTT.

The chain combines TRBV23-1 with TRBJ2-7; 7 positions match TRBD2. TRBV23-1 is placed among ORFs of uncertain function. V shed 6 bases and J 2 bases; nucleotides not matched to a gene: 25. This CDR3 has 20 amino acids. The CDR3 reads CASSRNPTETGGPVTYEQYF. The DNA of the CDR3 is TGCGCCAGCAGCCGGAATCCGACAGAGACGGGAGGACCAGTAACCTACGAGCAGTACTTC.

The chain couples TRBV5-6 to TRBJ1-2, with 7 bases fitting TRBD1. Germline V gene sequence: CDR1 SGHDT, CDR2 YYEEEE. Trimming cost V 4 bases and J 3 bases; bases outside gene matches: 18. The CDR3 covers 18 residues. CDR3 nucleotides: TGTGCCAGCAGCACACAGCCGGGACAGTGGCTTGGTTACTATGGCTACACCTTC. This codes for CASSTQPGQWLGYYGYTF. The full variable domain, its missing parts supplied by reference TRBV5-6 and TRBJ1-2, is DAGVTQSPTHLIKTRGQQVTLRCSPKSGHDTVSWYQQALGQGPQFIFQYYEEEERQRGNFPDRFSGHQFPNYSSELNVNALLLGDSALYLCASSTQPGQWLGYYGYTFGSGTRLTVV.

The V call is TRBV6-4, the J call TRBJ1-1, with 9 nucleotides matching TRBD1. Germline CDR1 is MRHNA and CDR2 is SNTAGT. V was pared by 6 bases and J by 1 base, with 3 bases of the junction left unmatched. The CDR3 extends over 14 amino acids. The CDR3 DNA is TGTGCCAGCAGAGGACAGGGGAGGAACACTGAAGCTTTCTTT. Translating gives CASRGQGRNTEAFF.

The CDR3 reads CAWSLGGGDSQDTQYF. The DNA for the CDR3 is TGTGCCTGGAGCCTGGGAGGGGGGGATAGTCAAGATACGCAGTATTTT. The rearrangement joins TRBV30 to TRBJ2-3, with a tentative D call TRBD2 (7 bases). The V and J ends lost 3 bases and 5 bases respectively, with 21 bases between them. The V gene's germline CDR1 is GTSNPN and CDR2 SVGIG (reference sequence). The CDR3 loop spans 16 amino acids.

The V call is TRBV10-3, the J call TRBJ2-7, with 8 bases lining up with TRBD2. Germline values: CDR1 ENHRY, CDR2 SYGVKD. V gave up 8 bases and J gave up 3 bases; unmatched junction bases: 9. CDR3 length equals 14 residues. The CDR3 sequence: CAISLSGSVYEQYF. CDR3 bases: TGTGCCATCTCCTTAAGCGGGAGCGTCTACGAGCAGTACTTC.

For the CDR3, the DNA is TGTGCCAGCTCCCTAGGGACAGACAATCAGCCCCAGCATTTT. This gives the protein CASSLGTDNQPQHF. The chain uses TRBV7-9 and TRBJ1-5; TRBD1 matches at 7 bases. The V and J ends lost 8 bases and 3 bases, in that order; junction bases with no gene match: 7. CDR3 length: 14 residues. In germline, CDR1 is SEHNR, CDR2 FQNEAQ (reference sequence). Full variable domain (rest looked up from reference TRBV7-9 and TRBJ1-5): DTGVSQNPRHKITKRGQNVTFRCDPISEHNRLYWYRQTLGQGPEFLTYFQNEAQLEKSRLLSDRFSAERPKGSFSTLEIQRTEQGDSAMYLCASSLGTDNQPQHFGDGTRLSIL.

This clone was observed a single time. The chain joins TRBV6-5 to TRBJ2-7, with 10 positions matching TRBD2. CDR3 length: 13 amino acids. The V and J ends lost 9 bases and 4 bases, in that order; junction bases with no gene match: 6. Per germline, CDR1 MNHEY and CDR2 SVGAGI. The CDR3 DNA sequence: TGTGCCAGTCTAGCGGGAGTAGCGTACGAGCAGTACTTC. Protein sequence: CASLAGVAYEQYF.

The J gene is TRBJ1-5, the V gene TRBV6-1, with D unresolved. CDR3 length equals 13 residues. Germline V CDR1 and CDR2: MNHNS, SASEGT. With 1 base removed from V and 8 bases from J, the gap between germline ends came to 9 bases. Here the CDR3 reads CASSEGPIEPQHF. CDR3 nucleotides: TGTGCCAGCAGTGAAGGCCCGATCGAGCCCCAGCATTTT.

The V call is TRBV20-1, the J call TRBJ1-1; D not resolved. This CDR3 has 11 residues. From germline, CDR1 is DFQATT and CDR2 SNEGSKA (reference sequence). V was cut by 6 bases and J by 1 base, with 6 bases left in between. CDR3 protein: CSAKGNTEAFF. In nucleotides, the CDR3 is TGCAGTGCAAAAGGGAACACTGAAGCTTTCTTT.

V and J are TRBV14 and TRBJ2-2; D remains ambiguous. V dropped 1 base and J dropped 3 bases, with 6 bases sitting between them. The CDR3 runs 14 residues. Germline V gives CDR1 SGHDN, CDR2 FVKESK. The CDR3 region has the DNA TGTGCCAGCAGCCAAGTCGCGTACACCGGGGAGCTGTTTTTT. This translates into CASSQVAYTGELFF.

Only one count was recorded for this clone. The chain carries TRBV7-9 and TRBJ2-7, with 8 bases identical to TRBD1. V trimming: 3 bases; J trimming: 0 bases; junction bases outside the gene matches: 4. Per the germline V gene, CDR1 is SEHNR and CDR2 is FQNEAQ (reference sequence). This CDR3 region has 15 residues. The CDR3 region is CASSFQGQVSYEQYF. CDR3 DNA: TGTGCCAGCAGCTTCCAGGGACAGGTCTCCTACGAGCAGTACTTC.

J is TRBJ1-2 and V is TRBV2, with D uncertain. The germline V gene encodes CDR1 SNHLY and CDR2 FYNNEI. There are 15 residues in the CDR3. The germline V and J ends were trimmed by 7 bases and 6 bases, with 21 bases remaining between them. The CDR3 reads CASNSDNNGINGYTF. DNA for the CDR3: TGTGCCAGCAACTCCGATAACAACGGCATCAATGGCTACACCTTC.

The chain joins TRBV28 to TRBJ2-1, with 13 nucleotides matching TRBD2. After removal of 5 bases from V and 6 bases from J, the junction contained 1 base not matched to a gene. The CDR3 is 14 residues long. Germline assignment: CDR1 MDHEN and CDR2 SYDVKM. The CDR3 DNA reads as TGTGCCAGCAGTACTAGCGGGAGGGCCAATGAGCAGTTCTTC. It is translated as CASSTSGRANEQFF.

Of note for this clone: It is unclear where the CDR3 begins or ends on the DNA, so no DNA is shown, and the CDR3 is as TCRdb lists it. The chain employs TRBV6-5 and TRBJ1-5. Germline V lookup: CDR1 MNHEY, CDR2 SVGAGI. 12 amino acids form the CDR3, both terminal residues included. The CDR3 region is CASGWGPGSSHF.

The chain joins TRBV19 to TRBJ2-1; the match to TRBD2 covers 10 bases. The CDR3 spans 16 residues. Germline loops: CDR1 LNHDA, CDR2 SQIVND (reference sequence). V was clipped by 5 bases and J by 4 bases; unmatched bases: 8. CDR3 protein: CASSPLGLAVYNEQFF. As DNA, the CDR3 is TGTGCCAGTAGTCCCCTCGGACTAGCGGTTTACAATGAGCAGTTCTTC. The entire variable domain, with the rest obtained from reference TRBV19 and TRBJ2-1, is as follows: DGGITQSPKYLFRKEGQNVTLSCEQNLNHDAMYWYRQDPGQGLRLIYYSQIVNDFQKGDIAEGYSVSREKKESFPLTVTSAQKNPTAFYLCASSPLGLAVYNEQFFGPGTRLTVL.

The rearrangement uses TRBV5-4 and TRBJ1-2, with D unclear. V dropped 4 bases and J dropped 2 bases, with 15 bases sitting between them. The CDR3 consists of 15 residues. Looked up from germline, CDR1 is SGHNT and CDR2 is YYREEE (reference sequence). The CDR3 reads CASSPGRLGNYGYTF. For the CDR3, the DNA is TGTGCCAGCAGCCCCGGTAGGCTGGGGAACTATGGCTACACCTTC.

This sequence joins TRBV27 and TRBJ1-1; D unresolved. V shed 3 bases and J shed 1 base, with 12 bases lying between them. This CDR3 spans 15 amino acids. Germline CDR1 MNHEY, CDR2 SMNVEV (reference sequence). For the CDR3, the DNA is TGTGCCAGCAGTTTCAGCTCGGCGGGGAACACTGAAGCTTTCTTT. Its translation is CASSFSSAGNTEAFF.